Sequencing of this T cell receptor (beta chain) was carried out in a study of T cell repertoires in cytomegalovirus infection. On the study more broadly: From public TCR beta signatures came an indication of both CMV infection and matching HLA type. Whole-study findings and limits: CMV-specific HLA-C-restricted TCR beta clonotypes dominated the ex vivo response. Individuals carrying CMV plus the relevant HLA were identified by cumulative frequency of public TCR beta families.

The CDR3 covers 15 residues. Germline lookup yields CDR1 SQVTM and CDR2 ANQGSEA. V lost 5 bases, J lost 1 base, and 15 bases lay in between. In the case of this clonotype: Its matching antigen is unknown.

TCRdb reprocessed the reads via MiXCR and lists one record per CDR3 protein. The sample holds 500,000 or so distinct CDR3 sequences, approximately 17% seen once. V is TRBV29-1 and J is TRBJ2-1; the D gene is possibly TRBD1 (6 bases). Sequences were obtained from CD8+ T cells from PBMCs. This receptor was obtained from a human donor in good health (CMV status not recorded). Some clones in this sample may be carry-over from other donors' samples. CDR3 in amino acids: CSVKRTDSSYNEQFF. The CDR3 DNA reads as TGCAGCGTTAAGAGGACGGACAGTTCCTACAATGAGCAGTTCTTC.